The 24 T cell receptor beta chains in this list originate from one sample, sequenced in a study of follicular helper T cells after annual influenza vaccination (dated by TCRdb to about 2017). The library came from the immunoSEQ multiplex PCR assay. As stored in TCRdb, this immuneACCESS dataset retains in-frame rearrangements with V and J assigned. A fraction of the clones does not appear; measured against another copy, unresolved V genes explain less than half of the discrepancy, and the remainder lacks a known reason. Recorded for this sample are approximately 5,000 clones; roughly 89% of them occurred a single time. The ten top clones hold approximately 1.5% of the sample. This specimen's time point label, per the study, means: 2013-2014 season, 7 days after vaccination. This specimen was CXCR5+ CD38- circulating T follicular helper cells from blood, taken 7 days after influenza vaccination. The sample's cell subset or site, from its label and the paper: circulating Tfh, non-naive CD4+CXCR5+PD-1+ (ICOS+CD38+ or ICOS-CD38-). The receptors derive from an adult who received the influenza vaccine.

This sequence joins TRBV19 and TRBJ2-1; unclear D gene. There are 12 residues in the CDR3. V lost 4 bases to trimming and J lost 8 bases, with 9 bases between them. Looked up from germline, CDR1 is LNHDA and CDR2 is SQIVND (reference sequence). This chain's CDR3 is CASSTPPDEQFF. Written as DNA, the CDR3 is TGTGCCAGTAGTACCCCCCCGGATGAGCAGTTCTTC.

Comments on this clone: Relative to the germline gene, one junction end is altered; a read error may explain this. This chain links TRBV6-1 with TRBJ1-5, with 9 nucleotides matching TRBD1. The CDR3 consists of 15 residues. CDR1 and CDR2 from the germline V gene are MNHNS and SASEGT. The CDR3 is CASTEFGQGPQPQHF. The DNA for the CDR3 is TGTGCCAGCACTGAATTTGGACAGGGGCCTCAGCCCCAGCATTTT.

The count of this clone is one. V is TRBV7-8 and J is TRBJ2-7; 12 bases match TRBD2. Trimming at V came to 6 bases and at J to 4 bases, leaving 7 bases not matched to a gene. Germline CDR1 reads SGHVS; CDR2 reads FQNEAQ. This CDR3 comprises 15 residues. In DNA form, the CDR3 reads TGTGCCAGCAGATCTTCGACTAGCGGGAGTTACGAGCAGTACTTC. The encoded protein is CASRSSTSGSYEQYF.

The V call is TRBV6-1, the J call TRBJ2-5; weak D call: TRBD2 (7 bases). The CDR3 length is 12 residues. V was clipped by 9 bases and J by 7 bases, with 15 bases between them. The germline gives CDR1 MNHNS, CDR2 SASEGT. The CDR3 nucleotides read TGTGCCAGGGGGGGGCGGGGAACGACCCAGTACTTC. Translating gives CARGGRGTTQYF.

This rearrangement joins TRBV14 to TRBJ2-7, with 9 positions matching TRBD1. With 4 bases clipped from V and 3 bases from J, the junction kept 13 bases outside the gene matches. CDR3 length: 17 residues. Per the germline V gene, CDR1 is SGHDN and CDR2 is FVKESK. Written as DNA, the CDR3 is TGTGCCAGCAGCCTTAAAGAAGGGGGACAGGGCTTCTACGAGCAGTACTTC. It specifies CASSLKEGGQGFYEQYF. The full variable domain, in which reference TRBV14 and TRBJ2-7 provide the parts outside the CDR3, is EAGVTQFPSHSVIEKGQTVTLRCDPISGHDNLYWYRRVMGKEIKFLLHFVKESKQDESGMPNNRFLAERTGGTYSTLKVQPAELEDSGVYFCASSLKEGGQGFYEQYFGPGTRLTVT.

This clone was recorded once. J is TRBJ2-1 and V is TRBV27; 11 nucleotides align to TRBD1. Germline CDR1 reads MNHEY; CDR2 reads SMNVEV (reference sequence). The length of the CDR3 is 15 residues. The ends lost 2 bases at V and 9 bases at J; junction bases unmatched: 6. This chain's CDR3 is CASSLGQGARGEQFF. The CDR3 DNA is TGTGCCAGCAGTTTAGGACAGGGGGCGCGGGGTGAGCAGTTCTTC.

The chain uses TRBV7-2 and TRBJ2-5; 12 nucleotides line up with TRBD2. The junction had 4 bases not matched to a gene; V was cut back by 6 bases and J by 5 bases. CDR1 and CDR2 (germline): SGHTA, FQGNSA. This CDR3 is 14 amino acids long. The CDR3 nucleotides read TGTGCCAGCAGGCCGACTAGCGGGAGCGAGACCCAGTACTTC. The encoded protein is CASRPTSGSETQYF.

This sequence joins TRBV6-5 and TRBJ1-1, with TRBD1 identical over 10 bases. The germline V gene has CDR1 MNHEY and CDR2 SVGAGI. The CDR3 totals 14 residues. Losses at the gene ends were 2 bases for V and 6 bases for J; bases not matched to a gene: 3. CDR3 sequence (DNA): TGTGCCAGCAGTTACCGGGGGACAGGGGCTGAAGCTTTCTTT. Residues: CASSYRGTGAEAFF.

The V and J genes are TRBV18 and TRBJ2-1; 7 bases are shared with TRBD2. The CDR3 is made up of 16 amino acids. Germline CDR1 KGHSH, CDR2 LQKENI. Germline trimming cut 0 bases from V and 4 bases from J; bases unmatched to any gene: 6. The CDR3 is CASSPPTREKYNEQFF. DNA for the CDR3: TGTGCCAGCTCACCACCGACGCGGGAGAAATACAATGAGCAGTTCTTC.

V gene TRBV29-1 combines with J gene TRBJ2-5, with 10 bases that match TRBD2. Germline loops: CDR1 SQVTM, CDR2 ANQGSEA. The CDR3 is 12 residues long. V was pared by 6 bases and J by 5 bases, with 3 bases of the junction left unmatched. The CDR3 loop reads CSVSLAGETQYF. Written as DNA, the CDR3 is TGCAGCGTATCACTAGCGGGGGAGACCCAGTACTTC.

The rearrangement joins TRBV7-2 to TRBJ2-1, with 7 nucleotides matching TRBD2. The CDR3 spans 16 residues. V gave up 3 bases and J gave up 5 bases; unmatched junction bases: 10. Germline V lookup: CDR1 SGHTA, CDR2 FQGNSA. The CDR3 loop reads CASSLEGPGGNNEQFF. Here the CDR3 DNA reads TGTGCCAGCAGCTTGGAGGGCCCCGGGGGGAACAATGAGCAGTTCTTC.

This clone was recorded once. The rearrangement uses TRBV28 and TRBJ1-5; D call uncertain. Between the trimmed V and J ends, which lost 6 bases and 9 bases, there was a span of 12 bases. This CDR3 is built from 12 residues. CDR1 and CDR2 from the germline V gene are MDHEN and SYDVKM. The CDR3 nucleotides read TGTGCCAGCAGGAACTCCTTGAGGCCCCAGCATTTT. This translates into CASRNSLRPQHF.

This clone occurred once. This sequence joins TRBV4-2 and TRBJ2-2; TRBD2 aligns across 10 bases. The CDR3 consists of 17 residues. Germline loops: CDR1 LGHNA, CDR2 YNFKEQ. Trimming at V came to 0 bases and at J to 6 bases, leaving 7 bases not matched to a gene. CDR3 bases: TGTGCCAGCAGCCAAGAAAGAGCGGGGGGGCGAGCCGGGGAGCTGTTTTTT. Its protein is CASSQERAGGRAGELFF.

This chain links TRBV19 with TRBJ2-1; 10 bases map to TRBD2. CDR1 is LNHDA, CDR2 SQIVND, per germline (reference sequence). The CDR3 totals 14 residues. The V gene end was trimmed by 6 bases and the J gene end by 9 bases; junction bases not matched to a gene: 8. CDR3: CASRASGRVGEQFF. DNA for the CDR3: TGTGCCAGTAGGGCTAGCGGGAGAGTTGGTGAGCAGTTCTTC.

The V and J genes are TRBV5-1 and TRBJ1-1; 8 bases fit TRBD1. With V trimmed by 3 bases and J by 4 bases, 8 bases remained unmatched. Germline CDR1 and CDR2: SGHRS and YFSETQ. This CDR3 spans 15 amino acids. DNA of the CDR3: TGCGCCAGCAGCTCTAGGACAGGGAGGGGCACTGAAGCTTTCTTT. This sequence encodes CASSSRTGRGTEAFF.

The chain uses TRBV19 and TRBJ2-1; 8 bases agree with TRBD2. V was clipped by 3 bases and J by 7 bases; unmatched bases: 14. The CDR3 is 17 residues long. Germline CDR1 is LNHDA and CDR2 is SQIVND (reference sequence). CDR3: CASSMSAGGYIGNEQFF. DNA for the CDR3: TGTGCCAGTAGTATGTCGGCGGGGGGTTACATCGGGAATGAGCAGTTCTTC.

The rearrangement joins TRBV9 to TRBJ1-4, with TRBD1 matching over 8 bases. This CDR3 spans 15 amino acids. The V segment lost 1 base and the J segment 7 bases; nucleotides outside the gene matches: 6. From germline, CDR1 is SGDLS and CDR2 YYNGEE. The DNA for the CDR3 is TGTGCCAGCAGCGTACTAGGGACAGGATCTGAAAAACTGTTTTTT. Translating it yields CASSVLGTGSEKLFF.

This sequence joins TRBV20-1 and TRBJ1-1; D might be TRBD1 (5 bases). The length of the CDR3 is 10 residues. V was clipped by 5 bases and J by 7 bases, with 8 bases between them. CDR1 and CDR2 from the germline V gene are DFQATT and SNEGSKA (reference sequence). CDR3 sequence: CSAPDSEAFF. Written as DNA, the CDR3 is TGCAGTGCTCCTGACAGTGAAGCTTTCTTT.

V usage is TRBV10-3 and J usage is TRBJ1-1; D is ambiguous. V was clipped by 6 bases and J by 1 base, with 9 bases between them. In germline, CDR1 is ENHRY, CDR2 SYGVKD. The CDR3 totals 13 residues. The DNA for the CDR3 is TGTGCCATCAGCGCGAGCCAGAACACTGAAGCTTTCTTT. Its protein product is CAISASQNTEAFF.

The chain links TRBV19 to TRBJ1-3; D is unclear. Germline V gives CDR1 LNHDA, CDR2 SQIVND (reference sequence). Trimming removed 3 bases at V and 2 bases at J, with 8 bases between. CDR3 size: 14 residues. The CDR3 region has the DNA TGTGCCAGTAGTATCCCGGGAACTGGAAACACCATATATTTT. Its translation is CASSIPGTGNTIYF.

The J gene is TRBJ2-1, the V gene TRBV18; 11 nucleotides agree with TRBD2. J lost 7 bases, V lost 2 bases, and 7 bases had no gene match. CDR3 size: 16 residues. Germline CDR1 and CDR2: KGHSH and LQKENI. In nucleotides, the CDR3 is TGTGCCAGCTCACCATCACTAGCGGGAGAAGTGAATGAGCAGTTCTTC. Amino acids: CASSPSLAGEVNEQFF. The whole variable domain, remainder taken from reference TRBV18 and TRBJ2-1, is NAGVMQNPRHLVRRRGQEARLRCSPMKGHSHVYWYRQLPEEGLKFMVYLQKENIIDESGMPKERFSAEFPKEGPSILRIQQVVRGDSAAYFCASSPSLAGEVNEQFFGPGTRLTVL.

The chain couples TRBV29-1 to TRBJ2-1; TRBD2 matches 8 bases. Germline-derived CDR1 and CDR2 are SQVTM and ANQGSEA. The CDR3 spans 14 residues. The V and J ends lost 4 bases and 9 bases, in that order; junction bases with no gene match: 11. The CDR3 spells CSVGYGRAGGEQFF. CDR3 in DNA: TGCAGCGTTGGATACGGGAGGGCCGGGGGTGAGCAGTTCTTC.

The chain carries TRBV5-1 and TRBJ1-4, with D uncertain. V lost 0 bases and J lost 0, with 3 bases in between. There are 14 residues in the CDR3. CDR1 SGHRS and CDR2 YFSETQ come from the germline V gene. This chain's CDR3 is CASSLGATNEKLFF. DNA of the CDR3: TGCGCCAGCAGCTTGGGCGCAACTAATGAAAAACTGTTTTTT.

The gene calls are TRBV14 and TRBJ2-7; 8 nucleotides align to TRBD1. Germline assignment: CDR1 SGHDN and CDR2 FVKESK. The J segment lost 4 bases and the V segment lost 3 bases, leaving 14 bases of the junction unmatched. This CDR3 is built from 17 residues. CDR3 loop: CASSHFIGGTGRYEQYF. The CDR3 DNA is TGTGCCAGCAGCCACTTTATCGGCGGGACAGGACGTTACGAGCAGTACTTC.